This T cell receptor beta chain was retrieved from a study of T cells in Graves' hyperthyroidism and ophthalmopathy. RNA transcripts provided the source from which TCR beta CDR3 regions were amplified. An initial round of RT-PCR targeting the TCR CDR3 relied on the HTBI primer set. MiXCR was run by TCRdb on the multiplex PCR reads, yielding one entry per CDR3 protein. The data show under 450,000 distinct CDR3 sequences, approximately 12% seen once. The CDR3 contains 16 residues. Trimming removed 10 bases from V and 2 bases from J; junction bases left unmatched: 14. Germline-derived CDR1 and CDR2 are LNHDA and SQIVND (reference sequence).

This sequence originates from a man aged 25 to 40 with Graves' hyperthyroidism that later progressed to Graves' ophthalmopathy. The sequenced material came from blood. The J gene is TRBJ1-5, the V gene TRBV19; TRBD1 agrees at 7 bases. The chain's CDR3 is CATRRRGRLGNQPQHF. The CDR3 coding sequence is TGTGCCACCCGAAGGAGGGGGCGCTTAGGCAATCAGCCCCAGCATTTT. Combining the CDR3 with reference TRBV19 and TRBJ1-5 gives the whole variable domain DGGITQSPKYLFRKEGQNVTLSCEQNLNHDAMYWYRQDPGQGLRLIYYSQIVNDFQKGDIAEGYSVSREKKESFPLTVTSAQKNPTAFYLCATRRRGRLGNQPQHFGDGTRLSIL.